The 5 T cell receptor beta chains given below trace back to one sample, sequenced in a study of blood T cell repertoires in COVID-19. Sequenced by immunoSEQ multiplex PCR; TCRdb stores in-frame clones only, minus some. The sample carries around 80,000 clones, 80% recorded once. The sequenced sample consisted of peripheral blood. These receptors were collected from a woman in her sixties or seventies with acute or convalescent COVID-19.

The chain links TRBV5-1 to TRBJ2-3, with 10 positions matching TRBD2. The length of the CDR3 is 15 residues. V dropped 2 bases and J dropped 3; count of bases not matched to a gene: 3. The germline gives CDR1 SGHRS, CDR2 YFSETQ. The CDR3 sequence is CASSFGLAETDTQYF. In DNA, the CDR3 is TGCGCCAGCAGCTTCGGACTAGCGGAAACAGATACGCAGTATTTT.

This rearrangement joins TRBV5-4 to TRBJ1-2, with D uncertain. Trimming took 4 bases from V and 8 from J, leaving 21 bases between them. The CDR3 has 15 residues. Germline V gene data show CDR1 as SGHNT and CDR2 as YYREEE (reference sequence). The CDR3 loop is CASSPYGLLAGGYTF. As DNA, the CDR3 is TGTGCCAGCAGCCCGTACGGGCTCCTAGCGGGAGGCTACACCTTC. Filled out from reference TRBV5-4 and TRBJ1-2, the complete variable domain reads ETGVTQSPTHLIKTRGQQVTLRCSSQSGHNTVSWYQQALGQGPQFIFQYYREEENGRGNFPPRFSGLQFPNYSSELNVNALELDDSALYLCASSPYGLLAGGYTFGSGTRLTVV.

The gene calls are TRBV5-1 and TRBJ1-1; 8 bases agree with TRBD1. The CDR3 extends over 17 amino acids. J lost 8 bases, V lost 1 base, and 16 bases had no gene match. Germline CDR1 and CDR2: SGHRS and YFSETQ. The chain's CDR3 is CASSLFSAGGAVREAFF. The CDR3 DNA is TGCGCCAGCAGCTTGTTTTCGGCAGGGGGCGCGGTTCGGGAAGCTTTCTTT.

This clone was observed a handful of times. V and J are TRBV5-1 and TRBJ2-3, with 9 bases fitting TRBD2. V trimming: 3 bases; J trimming: 2 bases; junction bases outside the gene matches: 4. The germline gives CDR1 SGHRS, CDR2 YFSETQ. This CDR3 region has 15 residues. The CDR3 loop is CASSWTSDFTDTQYF. CDR3 DNA: TGCGCCAGCAGCTGGACTAGCGATTTCACAGATACGCAGTATTTT.

This clone was picked up a small number of times. The chain joins TRBV4-1 to TRBJ1-2, with D unclear. From germline, CDR1 is MGHRA and CDR2 YSYEKL. Trimming stripped 1 base from V and 2 bases from J, with 11 bases between. CDR3 length: 15 residues. CDR3 residues: CASSQVDKSNYGYTF. CDR3 sequence (DNA): TGCGCCAGCAGCCAAGTAGACAAGTCGAACTATGGCTACACCTTC.